This T cell receptor beta chain came from a study of neurological immune-mediated disorders. General study points: Among expanded clones, no CDR3 amino acid sequences were shared across subjects, a pattern suggesting private repertoires in all groups.

Noted time point: longitudinal time-point 3. V was trimmed by 3 bases and J by 10 bases, leaving 19 bases between them. The CDR3 contains 15 residues. Germline loops: CDR1 MNHEY, CDR2 SMNVEV (reference sequence). This clonotype was picked up many times. Its antigen is not known. The cDNA was generated by 5'RACE with 10-nucleotide random UMIs. TCRdb re-called the 5' RACE reads through MiXCR, storing one row per CDR3 protein. The sample holds around 100,000 distinct CDR3 sequences, roughly 10% seen once. The TCR sequence derives from a female donor with HTLV-1-associated myelopathy (HAM/TSP). The V and J genes are TRBV27 and TRBJ2-1, with D possibly TRBD2 on 6 matching bases. The specimen sequenced was PBMCs. The CDR3 nucleotides are TGTGCCAGCAGTTTTGTCGCCCTCTCTCGGGGGGAGCAGTTCTTC. Its translation is CASSFVALSRGEQFF.